This paragraph covers one T cell receptor (beta chain) sequence. This entry is derived from a study of blood T cells in healthy people across ages. Whole-study context: Template switching retrieved approximately one barcoded beta molecule for each two T cells.

Researchers report isolating at least 6.5 million PBMCs per sample. Primed by a sample-barcoded 5' primer and a J-beta primer mix, a second PCR proceeded for 7 to 11 cycles. TCRdb passed the 5' RACE reads through MiXCR, listing each CDR3 protein once. The sample shows about 1.8 million distinct CDR3 sequences, roughly 50% of them seen only once. This CDR3 is 13 amino acids long. V was shortened by 3 bases and J by 3 bases, with 6 bases between the two germline ends. Germline V gene data show CDR1 as SGHRS and CDR2 as YFSETQ. The sample was blood. This receptor was identified in a woman aged 35 to 49 in good health. The chain recombines TRBV5-1 with TRBJ2-2; no clear D. CDR3 DNA sequence: TGCGCCAGCAGCTCTGACTACACCGGGGAGCTGTTTTTT. Residues: CASSSDYTGELFF.